This record looks at one T cell receptor (beta chain) sequence and its context. Its antigen is unidentified. The data stem from a study of PD-1 blockade in classical Hodgkin lymphoma. Study summary: Nivolumab was given intravenously to patients at 3 mg/kg every 2 weeks.

Method: immunoSEQ multiplex PCR; TCRdb's copy keeps in-frame clones and lacks some. The sample carries approximately 30,000 clones, around three quarters recorded once. Every patient experienced relapse after autologous stem cell transplantation, and brentuximab vedotin exposure varied. Purified CD4+ T cells were obtained from thawed PBMCs through magnetic negative selection. Broader study findings: Relative to healthy donors, newly diagnosed patients reportedly had lower baseline TCR diversity, which was reported as lower still in relapsed/refractory patients. With respect to the repertoire differences, their causes, possibly disease activity or prior therapy, remain undefined.

Material: CD4+ T cells from blood, obtained at baseline. The clonotype originates from a human donor with classical Hodgkin lymphoma.

The CDR3 DNA follows: TGTGCCAGCAGTTCGGGGACTAGCGGGGTGGTCACGCAGTATTTT. Its translation is CASSSGTSGVVTQYF. The rearrangement links TRBV27 to TRBJ2-3, with 13 bases aligning to TRBD2. The V and J ends lost 4 bases and 9 bases, in that order; junction bases with no gene match: 7. This CDR3 region has 15 residues. Germline V gene lookup returns CDR1 MNHEY and CDR2 SMNVEV (reference sequence).